This is a list of T cell receptor beta chains from one sample in a study of response to subunit inactivated influenza vaccine. TCRdb processed the RT-PCR reads anew with MiXCR; each CDR3 protein has one entry. The sample includes around 540,000 distinct CDR3 sequences, 10% to 15% of them seen just once. The source was PBMCs from blood, collected on the day of vaccination. The receptors shown here come from a man aged 50-59 years who received an inactivated influenza vaccine. The conserved cysteine and the conserved F or W are not part of the CDR3 here. Each record gives: clone size, V gene, CDR3 length, CDR3 protein. Clone size is not always given. Where it is, it says once, few, many or a class for expanded clones.

few TRBV12-3/TRBV12-4 12 ASSFTGLDYGYT
many TRBV3-1 13 ASGLGFSGTDTQY
few TRBV15 11 ATSRDQGYGYT
few TRBV5-5 14 ASSLSQAGRTDTQY
NA TRBV6-1 13 ASSRGSRGTYGYT
NA TRBV3-1 12 ASSQRTGANVLT
few TRBV24-1 13 ATSVSWSPTDTQY
many TRBV29-1 8 SGTYNEQF
few TRBV14 12 ASQPYSGANVLT
many TRBV5-1 13 ASSTRTGVNTEAF
NA TRBV29-1 10 SVGVASETQY
NA TRBV24-1 13 ATSEGRNSYNEQF
few TRBV6-1 11 ASSERGMGELF
NA TRBV10-3 14 AISVGGLTHTDTQY
NA TRBV12-3/TRBV12-4 13 ASVRLWGGTDTQY
NA TRBV9 14 ASSVDPSGVRNEQY
NA TRBV4-3 14 ASSQDGTGLGNTIY
NA TRBV6-5 12 ASSYLSGTGEQY
few TRBV19 12 ASSSGSRNSPLH
NA TRBV5-8 11 ASSLKSGNTIY
few TRBV19 13 ASSIGGPSNQPQH
few TRBV12-3/TRBV12-4 14 ASSSWDNSYNSPLH
once TRBV19 12 ASSIQQGRPEAF
few TRBV4-3 13 ASSQDDIRSGELF
NA TRBV7-8 14 ASSLAGLSGANVLT
few TRBV10-3 15 AISEPGLAVNTGELF
few TRBV5-1 14 ASSWGGADRNQPQH
few TRBV2 9 ASREGETQY
few TRBV18 16 ASSQPSRSGVIYNEQF
NA TRBV14 17 ASSQDKRALQTEYYGYT
few TRBV6-5 14 ASSYSGLADTYEQY
few TRBV4-1 15 ASSPLNLGAITYGYT
few TRBV6-5 14 ASSYSRTSSYNEQF
few TRBV15 13 ATSRDGQGLGEQY